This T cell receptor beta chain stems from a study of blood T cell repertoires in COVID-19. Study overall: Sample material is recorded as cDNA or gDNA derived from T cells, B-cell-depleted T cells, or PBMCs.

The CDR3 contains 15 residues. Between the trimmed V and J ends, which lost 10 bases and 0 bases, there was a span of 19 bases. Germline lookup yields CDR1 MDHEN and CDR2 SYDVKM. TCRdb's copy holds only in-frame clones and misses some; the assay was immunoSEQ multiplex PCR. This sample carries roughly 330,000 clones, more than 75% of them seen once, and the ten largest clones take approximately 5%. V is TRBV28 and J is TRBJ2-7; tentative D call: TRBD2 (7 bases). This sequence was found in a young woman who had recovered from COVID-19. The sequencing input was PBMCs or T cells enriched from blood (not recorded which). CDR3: CATKRTGGASYEQYF. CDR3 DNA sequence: TGTGCCACCAAAAGGACGGGGGGCGCCTCCTACGAGCAGTACTTC.